This T cell receptor (beta chain) comes out of a study of T cells after somatic rescue of genetic block. This clone came up once. The assay was immunoSEQ multiplex PCR, and TCRdb's table has in-frame clones only and misses some. The data show approximately 110,000 clones, approximately 90% seen once. The germline V gene encodes CDR1 SEHNR and CDR2 FQNEAQ (reference sequence). The germline V and J ends were trimmed by 5 bases and 3 bases, with 10 bases remaining between them. This CDR3 is built from 13 residues. The receptor was derived from a woman in her late teens or twenties. The rearrangement uses TRBV7-9 and TRBJ2-5; D is uncertain. Sequenced: peripheral blood mononuclear cells (PBMCs). CDR3 region: CASSPNTEETQYF. CDR3 sequence (DNA): TGTGCCAGCAGCCCGAACACAGAAGAGACCCAGTACTTC.